This note documents a single T cell receptor beta chain sequence. This clonotype has a handful of counts. This receptor's antigen is unknown. Base qualities are not provided; no much larger clone lies one nucleotide away. Systemically healthy Caucasian individuals from Russia, roughly 40 in total and aged 6 to 90 years, were included as donors. Roughly 9.5 milliliters of peripheral blood were drawn from each donor into EDTA-treated Vacutainer tubes. Ficoll-Paque density-gradient centrifugation was used to isolate PBMCs, with at least 7 million per sample. Total RNA, at least 5.5 micrograms per sample, was extracted from PBMCs with Trizol reagent. Naive CD45RAhigh/CD27high T cell percentages were measured by flow cytometry on a PBMC aliquot from every donor. This entry is derived from a study of blood T cells in healthy people across ages (dated by TCRdb to 2013 to 2016). General notes on the study: In model experiments, template switching captured roughly one uniquely barcoded TCR beta cDNA molecule for every two T cells. Donors were grouped into four age groups: young (average roughly 15 years), middle-aged (around 39), aged (around 60) and long-lived (just over 80). To avoid experimental bias, donors of different ages were distributed randomly across sequencing lanes. Two additional independent replicas of 1 million unique cDNA reads from the same blood draw were analyzed for two donors (one aged 18 to 30 and one aged 80 or older). The study measured age-related changes in TCR beta repertoire diversity using deep sequencing normalized with unique cDNA molecular identifiers. Overall study outcomes, separate from this receptor: Observed TCR beta diversity per million T cells fell roughly linearly with age, and a significant reduction was already apparent by age about 36. Donor CMV infection status was unknown, potentially confounding age-related changes in expanded clonotypes. Bulk unsorted PBMC profiling prevented conclusive comparison of naive and antigen-experienced compartments. Estimates of total diversity based on one million sequenced T cells were regarded as lower bounds and as underestimates. Compared with the aged group, the long-lived group had more naive CD4+ T cells, fewer expanded clones and increased TCR diversity, a pattern suggesting age selection. Observed TCR beta diversity correlated strongly with the percentage of naive T cells measured by flow cytometry.

The CDR3, from cysteine to phenylalanine, totals 12 residues. The only DNA kept is the CDR3, 36 bases in frame from the first base. Trimming takes 5 bases from V and 6 bases from J, and the germline ends sit 14 bases apart. CDR1 and CDR2 (DFQATT, SNEGSKA) derive from the germline V gene (reference sequence). Libraries were built with 5' RACE. Data came from an Illumina HiSeq 2500. The second PCR ran for about 6 to 12 cycles and used a J-beta primer mix along with a sample-barcoded 5' primer. A unique molecular identifier was introduced onto each TCR beta cDNA molecule by a template-switch 5' adaptor carrying 12 random nucleotides. Each sample yielded at least 2.5 million CDR3-containing paired-end reads. First-strand cDNA was synthesized from all RNA with the Mint cDNA synthesis kit, primed by a TRBC-specific oligonucleotide. After uracil-DNA glycosylase treatment, a first 18-cycle PCR used universal primers M1SS and BC2_uni_R on all cDNA. As for the original processing: For normalization, 1 million high-quality reads were randomly selected from each sample, with every read carrying a distinct molecular identifier. Instead of being binned into consensus sequences, reads with shared molecular identifiers were discarded. MiTCR, with a Q25 quality threshold and the strictest error-elimination algorithm, was used for CDR3 identification, clonotype clustering and error correction. A nonparametric unseen species model using Euler transformation provided a lower-bound estimate of total TCR beta diversity. TCRdb took the public reads, trimmed them with fastp at Q25, ran MiXCR for clone calling and kept in-frame beta chains. Rows are combined by CDR3 protein, so each entry shows the most common genes and DNA. The V and J calls reflect TCRdb's pipeline rather than the authors' work. In all, the sample holds 550,000 to 600,000 distinct CDR3 sequences, and 25% to 30% of those were seen once. The ten largest clones add up to around a sixth of the sample.

The chain links TRBV20-1 with TRBJ2-7; the D gene is unclear. Sequencing used blood. The receptor comes from a woman aged 70-85 years in good health. The DNA sequence is as follows: TGCAGTGCTTCCAGGACGAATAGCGAGCAGTACTTC. This yields the protein CSASRTNSEQYF.